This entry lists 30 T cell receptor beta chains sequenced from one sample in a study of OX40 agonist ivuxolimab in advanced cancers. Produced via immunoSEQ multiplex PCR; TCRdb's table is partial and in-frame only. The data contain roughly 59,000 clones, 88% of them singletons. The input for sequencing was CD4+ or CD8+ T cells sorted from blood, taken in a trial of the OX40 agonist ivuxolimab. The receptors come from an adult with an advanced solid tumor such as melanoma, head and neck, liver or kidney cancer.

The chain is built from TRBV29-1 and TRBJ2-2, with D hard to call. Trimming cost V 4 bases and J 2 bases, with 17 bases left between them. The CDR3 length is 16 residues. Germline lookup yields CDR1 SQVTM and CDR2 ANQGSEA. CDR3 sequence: CSVVSHPTVNTGELFF. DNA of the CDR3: TGCAGCGTTGTGTCGCACCCCACGGTCAACACCGGGGAGCTGTTTTTT.

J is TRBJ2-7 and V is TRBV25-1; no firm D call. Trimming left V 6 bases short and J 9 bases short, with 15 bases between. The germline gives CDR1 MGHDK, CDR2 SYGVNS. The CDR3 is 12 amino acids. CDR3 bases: TGTGCCAGCAGCAATCCGGTAGGGCGGCAGTACTTC. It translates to CASSNPVGRQYF.

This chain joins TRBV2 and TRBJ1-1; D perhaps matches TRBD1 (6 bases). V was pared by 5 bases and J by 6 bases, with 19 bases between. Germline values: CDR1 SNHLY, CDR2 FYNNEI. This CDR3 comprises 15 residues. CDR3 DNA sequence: TGTGCCAGCAGTACATCGGGACAAAGAGGGGCTGAAGCTTTCTTT. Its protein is CASSTSGQRGAEAFF. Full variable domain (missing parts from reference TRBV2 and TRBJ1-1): EPEVTQTPSHQVTQMGQEVILRCVPISNHLYFYWYRQILGQKVEFLVSFYNNEISEKSEIFDDQFSVERPDGSNFTLKIRSTKLEDSAMYFCASSTSGQRGAEAFFGQGTRLTVV.

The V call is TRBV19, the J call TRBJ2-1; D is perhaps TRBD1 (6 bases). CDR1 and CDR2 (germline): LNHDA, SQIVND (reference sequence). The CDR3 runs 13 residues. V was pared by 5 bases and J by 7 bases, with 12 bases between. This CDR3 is CASSWWQGNEQFF. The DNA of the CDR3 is TGTGCCAGTAGTTGGTGGCAGGGGAATGAGCAGTTCTTC.

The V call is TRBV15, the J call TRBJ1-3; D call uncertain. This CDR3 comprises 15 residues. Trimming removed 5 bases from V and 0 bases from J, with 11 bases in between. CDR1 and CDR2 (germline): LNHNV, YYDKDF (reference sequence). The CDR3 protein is CATSYSKSSGNTIYF. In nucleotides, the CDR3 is TGTGCCACCAGCTACAGCAAGAGCTCTGGAAACACCATATATTTT.

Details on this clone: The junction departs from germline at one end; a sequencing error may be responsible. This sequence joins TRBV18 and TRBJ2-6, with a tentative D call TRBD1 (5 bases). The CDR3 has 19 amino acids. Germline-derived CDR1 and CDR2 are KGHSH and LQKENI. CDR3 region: CASSPTKENFRSGANVLAF. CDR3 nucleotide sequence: TGTGCCAGCTCACCGACAAAAGAAAATTTTCGCTCTGGGGCCAACGTCCTGGCTTTC.

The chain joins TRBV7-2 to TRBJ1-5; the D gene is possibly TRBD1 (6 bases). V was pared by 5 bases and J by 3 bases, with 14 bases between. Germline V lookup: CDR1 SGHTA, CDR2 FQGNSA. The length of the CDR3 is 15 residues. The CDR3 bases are TGTGCCAGCAGCCTGGGGGCAGCTAACAATCAGCCCCAGCATTTT. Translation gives CASSLGAANNQPQHF.

Here the CDR3 reads CASSLGGASPGRVTQYF. The CDR3 coding sequence is TGTGCCAGCAGCTTGGGGGGTGCGAGTCCAGGTCGGGTGACCCAGTACTTC. The genes are TRBV5-4 and TRBJ2-5; no clear D. The CDR3 extends over 17 amino acids. From germline, CDR1 is SGHNT and CDR2 YYREEE (reference sequence). V was shortened by 0 bases and J by 7 bases, with 22 bases between the two germline ends. Full variable domain (rest looked up from reference TRBV5-4 and TRBJ2-5): ETGVTQSPTHLIKTRGQQVTLRCSSQSGHNTVSWYQQALGQGPQFIFQYYREEENGRGNFPPRFSGLQFPNYSSELNVNALELDDSALYLCASSLGGASPGRVTQYFGPGTRLLVL.

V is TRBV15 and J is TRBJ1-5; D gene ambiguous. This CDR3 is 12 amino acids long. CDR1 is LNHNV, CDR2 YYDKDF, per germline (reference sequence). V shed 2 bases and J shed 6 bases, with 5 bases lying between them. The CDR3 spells CATSRFGQPQHF. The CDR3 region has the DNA TGTGCCACCAGCAGATTCGGTCAGCCCCAGCATTTT.

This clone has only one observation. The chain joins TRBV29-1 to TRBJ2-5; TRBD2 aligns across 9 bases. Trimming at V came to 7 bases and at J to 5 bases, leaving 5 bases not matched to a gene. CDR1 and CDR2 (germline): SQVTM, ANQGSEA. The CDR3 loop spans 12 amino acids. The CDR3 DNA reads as TGCAGCGCTATAGCGGGAGACGAGACCCAGTACTTC. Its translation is CSAIAGDETQYF.

CDR3 amino acids: CSVGEGLGQAPGGYTF. The CDR3 nucleotides are TGCAGCGTTGGGGAAGGCCTAGGGCAGGCCCCTGGTGGCTACACCTTC. The gene calls are TRBV29-1 and TRBJ1-2; no clear D gene. Germline CDR1 SQVTM, CDR2 ANQGSEA. There are 16 residues in the CDR3. Trimming stripped 4 bases from V and 7 bases from J, with 25 bases between.

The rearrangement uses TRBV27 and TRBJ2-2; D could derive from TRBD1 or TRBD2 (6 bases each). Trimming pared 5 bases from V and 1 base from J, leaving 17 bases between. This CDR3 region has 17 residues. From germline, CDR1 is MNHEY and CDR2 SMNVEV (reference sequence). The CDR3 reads CASSPYRGRGNTGELFF. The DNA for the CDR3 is TGTGCCAGCAGTCCATACCGGGGGCGCGGGAACACCGGGGAGCTGTTTTTT.

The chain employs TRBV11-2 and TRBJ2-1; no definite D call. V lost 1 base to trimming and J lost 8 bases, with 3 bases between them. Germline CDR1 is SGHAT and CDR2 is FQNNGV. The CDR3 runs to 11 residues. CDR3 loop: CASSLVYEQFF. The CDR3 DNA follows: TGTGCCAGCAGCTTAGTCTATGAGCAGTTCTTC.

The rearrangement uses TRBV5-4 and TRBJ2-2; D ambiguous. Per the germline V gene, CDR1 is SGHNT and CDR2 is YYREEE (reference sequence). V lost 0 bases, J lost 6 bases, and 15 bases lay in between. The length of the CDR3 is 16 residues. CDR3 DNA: TGTGCCAGCAGCTTGGAGGTAGCAATAAGTTCCGGGGAGCTGTTTTTT. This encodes CASSLEVAISSGELFF.

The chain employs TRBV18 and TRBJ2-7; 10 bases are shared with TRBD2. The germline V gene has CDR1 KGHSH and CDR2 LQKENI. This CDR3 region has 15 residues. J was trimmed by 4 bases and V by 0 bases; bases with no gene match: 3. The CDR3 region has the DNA TGTGCCAGCTCACCACCTAGCGGGGGGTCGTACGAGCAGTACTTC. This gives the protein CASSPPSGGSYEQYF. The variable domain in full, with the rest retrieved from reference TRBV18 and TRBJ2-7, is NAGVMQNPRHLVRRRGQEARLRCSPMKGHSHVYWYRQLPEEGLKFMVYLQKENIIDESGMPKERFSAEFPKEGPSILRIQQVVRGDSAAYFCASSPPSGGSYEQYFGPGTRLTVT.

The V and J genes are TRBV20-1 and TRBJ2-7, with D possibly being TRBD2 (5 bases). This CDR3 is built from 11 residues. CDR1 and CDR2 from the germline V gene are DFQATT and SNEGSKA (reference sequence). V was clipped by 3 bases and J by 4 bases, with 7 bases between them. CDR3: CSASEGYEQYF. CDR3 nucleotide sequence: TGCAGTGCTAGTGAGGGATACGAGCAGTACTTC.

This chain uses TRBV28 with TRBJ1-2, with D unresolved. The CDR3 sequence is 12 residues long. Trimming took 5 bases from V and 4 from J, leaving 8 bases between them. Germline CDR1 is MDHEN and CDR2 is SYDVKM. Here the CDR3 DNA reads TGTGCCAGCAGTGGCGGGATCTATGGCTACACCTTC. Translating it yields CASSGGIYGYTF.

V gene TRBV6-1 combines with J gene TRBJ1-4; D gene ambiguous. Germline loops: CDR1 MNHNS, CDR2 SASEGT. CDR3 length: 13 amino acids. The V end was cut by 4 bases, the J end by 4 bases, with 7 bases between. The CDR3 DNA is TGTGCCAGCAGTGCACAGAATAATGAAAAACTGTTTTTT. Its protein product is CASSAQNNEKLFF.

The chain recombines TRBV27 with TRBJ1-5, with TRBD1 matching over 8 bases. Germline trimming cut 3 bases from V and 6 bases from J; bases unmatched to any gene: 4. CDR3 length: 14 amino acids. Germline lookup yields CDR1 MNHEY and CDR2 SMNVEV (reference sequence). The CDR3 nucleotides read TGTGCCAGCAGTTTCGGAGGGACAGGTCAGCCCCAGCATTTT. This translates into CASSFGGTGQPQHF.

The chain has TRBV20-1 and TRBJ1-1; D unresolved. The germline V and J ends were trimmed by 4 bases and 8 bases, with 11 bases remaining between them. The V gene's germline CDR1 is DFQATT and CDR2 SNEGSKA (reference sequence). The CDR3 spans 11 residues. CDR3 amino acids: CSATQRSEAFF. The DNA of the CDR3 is TGCAGTGCTACACAACGATCAGAAGCTTTCTTT.

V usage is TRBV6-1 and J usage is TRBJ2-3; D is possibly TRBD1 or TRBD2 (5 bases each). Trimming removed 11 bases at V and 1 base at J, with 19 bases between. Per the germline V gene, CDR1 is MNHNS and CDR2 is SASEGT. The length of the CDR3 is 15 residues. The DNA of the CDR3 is TGTGCCTTGGGACCATCAGACTACCGCACAGATACGCAGTATTTT. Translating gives CALGPSDYRTDTQYF.

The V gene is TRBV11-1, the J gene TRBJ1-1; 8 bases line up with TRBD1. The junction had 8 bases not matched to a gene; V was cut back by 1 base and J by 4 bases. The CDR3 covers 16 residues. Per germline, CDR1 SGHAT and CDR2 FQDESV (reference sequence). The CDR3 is CASSLGARGPSTEAFF. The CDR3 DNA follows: TGTGCCAGCAGCTTAGGGGCCAGGGGGCCCTCCACTGAAGCTTTCTTT.

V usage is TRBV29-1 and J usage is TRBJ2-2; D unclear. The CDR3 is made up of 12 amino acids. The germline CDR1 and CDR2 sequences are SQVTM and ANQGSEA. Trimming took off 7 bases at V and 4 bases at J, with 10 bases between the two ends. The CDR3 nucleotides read TGCAGCGGGAACAGTGTCACCGGGGAGCTGTTTTTT. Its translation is CSGNSVTGELFF.

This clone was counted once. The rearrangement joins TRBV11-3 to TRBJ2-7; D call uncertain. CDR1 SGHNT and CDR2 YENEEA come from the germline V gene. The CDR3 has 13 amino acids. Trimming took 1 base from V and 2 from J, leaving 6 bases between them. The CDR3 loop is CASSLGATYEQYF. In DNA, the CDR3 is TGTGCCAGCAGCTTAGGGGCAACCTACGAGCAGTACTTC.

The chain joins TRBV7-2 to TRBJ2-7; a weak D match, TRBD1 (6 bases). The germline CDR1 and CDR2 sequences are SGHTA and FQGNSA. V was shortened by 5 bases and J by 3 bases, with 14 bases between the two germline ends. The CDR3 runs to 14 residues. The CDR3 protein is CASSIQNRDYEQYF. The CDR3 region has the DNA TGTGCCAGCAGCATCCAGAACAGGGACTACGAGCAGTACTTC.

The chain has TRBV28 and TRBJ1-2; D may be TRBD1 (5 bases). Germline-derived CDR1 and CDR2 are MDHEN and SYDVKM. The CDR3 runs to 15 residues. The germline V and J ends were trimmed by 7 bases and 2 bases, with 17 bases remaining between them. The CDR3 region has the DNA TGTGCCAGCACCGTCGACGGGGGGGGAAACTATGGCTACACCTTC. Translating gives CASTVDGGGNYGYTF.

CDR3: CATTTHSGGLQPQHF. In DNA form, the CDR3 reads TGTGCCACCACAACCCACTCGGGGGGGCTGCAGCCCCAGCATTTT. V is TRBV28 and J is TRBJ1-5, with D perhaps TRBD1 (6 bases). The V gene's germline CDR1 is MDHEN and CDR2 SYDVKM. The ends were cut back, 10 bases at V and 7 bases at J, with 23 bases in the middle. The CDR3 totals 15 residues.

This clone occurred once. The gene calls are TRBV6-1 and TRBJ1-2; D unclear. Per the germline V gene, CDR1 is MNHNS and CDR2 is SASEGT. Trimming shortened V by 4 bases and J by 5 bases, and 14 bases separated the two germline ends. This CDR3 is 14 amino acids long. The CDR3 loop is CASSATRAGYGYTF. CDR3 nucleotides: TGTGCCAGCAGTGCAACCCGTGCGGGGTATGGCTACACCTTC.

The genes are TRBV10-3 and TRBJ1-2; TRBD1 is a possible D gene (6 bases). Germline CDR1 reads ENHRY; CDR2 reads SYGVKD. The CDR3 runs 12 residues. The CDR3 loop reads CAPGGQWYGYTF. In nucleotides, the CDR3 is TGTGCACCGGGGGGCCAGTGGTATGGCTACACCTTC.

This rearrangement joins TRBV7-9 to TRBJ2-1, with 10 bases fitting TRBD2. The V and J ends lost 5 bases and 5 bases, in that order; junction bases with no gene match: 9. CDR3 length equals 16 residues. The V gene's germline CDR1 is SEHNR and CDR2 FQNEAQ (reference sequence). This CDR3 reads CASSQLLAGENNEQFF. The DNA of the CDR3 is TGTGCCAGCAGCCAGCTGCTAGCGGGGGAGAACAATGAGCAGTTCTTC.